This T cell receptor beta chain was obtained from a study of blood T cells in healthy people across ages. Study results and caveats: Long-lived donors carried more naive CD4+ cells and greater diversity than aged donors. While age rose, TCR beta diversity per million T cells dropped in a roughly linear way.

Using a J-beta primer mix together with a sample-barcoded 5' primer, a second PCR was run for roughly 7 to 11 cycles. Every molecule of cDNA carried a tag from a template-switch adaptor with 12 random nucleotides. TCRdb passed the 5' RACE reads through MiXCR, listing each CDR3 protein once. Of approximately 810,000 distinct CDR3 sequences detected, around 30% appear once; the ten largest clones hold 17%. The V end was cut by 7 bases, the J end by 5 bases, with 7 bases between. The CDR3 totals 10 residues. Germline lookup yields CDR1 DFQATT and CDR2 SNEGSKA (reference sequence). This clonotype has a count of ten or more. Its matching antigen is unknown.

Sequencing was done on a sample of blood. V usage is TRBV20-1 and J usage is TRBJ2-3; D not certain. This receptor was obtained from a woman aged 80 or over in good health. In DNA form, the CDR3 reads TGCAGTGTCCCGGAAGATACGCAGTATTTT. Translated, it gives CSVPEDTQYF.